Following are 23 T cell receptor beta chains from one sample sequenced in a study of cytomegalovirus exposure and HLA in healthy donors. A multiplex PCR was run with 60 Vbeta primers and 13 Jbeta primers. Profiling relied on immunoSEQ multiplex PCR, and the TCRdb table lists in-frame clones only, not all of them. The sample holds 160,000 or so clones, more than 65% seen once. Sequenced sample: PBMCs. Receptors were obtained from a woman aged 45-65 years in good health and CMV-seronegative.

The chain has TRBV5-4 and TRBJ1-6, with 9 bases that match TRBD1. With V trimmed by 4 bases and J by 8 bases, 13 bases remained unmatched. CDR3 length equals 17 residues. From germline, CDR1 is SGHNT and CDR2 YYREEE (reference sequence). CDR3 sequence: CASSTELQGAGDSPLHF. The CDR3 coding sequence is TGTGCCAGCAGCACCGAACTACAGGGGGCCGGGGATTCACCCCTCCACTTT. The full variable domain, rest sourced from reference TRBV5-4 and TRBJ1-6, is ETGVTQSPTHLIKTRGQQVTLRCSSQSGHNTVSWYQQALGQGPQFIFQYYREEENGRGNFPPRFSGLQFPNYSSELNVNALELDDSALYLCASSTELQGAGDSPLHFGNGTRLTVT.

The V and J genes are TRBV5-5 and TRBJ2-6; no reliable D call. Trimming left V 3 bases short and J 13 bases short, with 17 bases between. Germline assignment: CDR1 SGHKS and CDR2 YYEKEE (reference sequence). The CDR3 extends over 14 amino acids. The CDR3 reads CASSYDPGMAVLTF. The DNA for the CDR3 is TGTGCCAGCAGCTATGATCCAGGAATGGCAGTCCTGACTTTC.

The chain carries TRBV5-1 and TRBJ2-2; TRBD2 agrees at 8 bases. Germline CDR1 and CDR2: SGHRS and YFSETQ. The CDR3 sequence is 17 residues long. The trim removed 2 bases at V and 0 bases at J, leaving 6 bases unmatched. The CDR3 DNA is TGCGCCAGCAGCTTAGCCCCGGGACTAGCGAACACCGGGGAGCTGTTTTTT. Encoded protein: CASSLAPGLANTGELFF.

The chain carries TRBV15 and TRBJ2-7; 7 nucleotides agree with TRBD2. CDR3 length: 16 amino acids. The V gene end was trimmed by 0 bases and the J gene end by 4 bases; junction bases not matched to a gene: 9. From germline, CDR1 is LNHNV and CDR2 YYDKDF (reference sequence). CDR3 bases: TGTGCCACCAGCAGAGATCCCACTAGCGCGACGTACGAGCAGTACTTC. Translating it yields CATSRDPTSATYEQYF.

This clone came up a few times. The chain recombines TRBV5-1 with TRBJ2-3; a possible D gene is TRBD2 (6 bases). Germline V gene data show CDR1 as SGHRS and CDR2 as YFSETQ. V shed 3 bases and J shed 8 bases, with 19 bases lying between them. The length of the CDR3 is 15 residues. The CDR3 DNA reads as TGCGCCAGCAGCTACGTACGGGAGTCGGCTGGTACGCAGTATTTT. Residues: CASSYVRESAGTQYF.

The chain recombines TRBV25-1 with TRBJ1-2; maybe TRBD1 (5 bases). CDR3 length: 16 residues. Trimming stripped 3 bases from V and 3 bases from J, with 17 bases between. Germline V gene sequence: CDR1 MGHDK, CDR2 SYGVNS. The CDR3 loop reads CASSDPTSGDYYGYTF. The CDR3 bases are TGTGCCAGCAGTGACCCGACATCGGGGGACTACTATGGCTACACCTTC.

The chain links TRBV5-1 to TRBJ2-1; D possibly corresponds to TRBD2 (5 bases). This CDR3 spans 14 amino acids. V lost 4 bases, J lost 8 bases, and 16 bases lay in between. In germline, CDR1 is SGHRS, CDR2 YFSETQ. CDR3 amino acids: CASSRTSGRDEQFF. The CDR3 DNA reads as TGCGCCAGCAGCCGCACAAGCGGCCGAGATGAGCAGTTCTTC.

This clone has a handful of counts. The rearrangement links TRBV7-9 to TRBJ2-1, with 13 nucleotides matching TRBD2. This CDR3 has 15 amino acids. Per germline, CDR1 SEHNR and CDR2 FQNEAQ (reference sequence). J lost 6 bases, V lost 5 bases, and 4 bases had no gene match. Written as DNA, the CDR3 is TGTGCCAGCAGCCAACTAGCGGGGGGGCGCAATGAGCAGTTCTTC. Protein sequence: CASSQLAGGRNEQFF.

This chain connects TRBV5-1 to TRBJ2-7; 8 bases are shared with TRBD2. Germline V CDR1 and CDR2: SGHRS, YFSETQ. After removal of 0 bases from V and 7 bases from J, the junction contained 15 bases not matched to a gene. The CDR3 totals 17 residues. CDR3: CASSLGLPGGPIGEQYF. The CDR3 nucleotides are TGCGCCAGCAGCTTGGGTCTGCCGGGAGGGCCGATCGGGGAGCAGTACTTC.

The chain combines TRBV28 with TRBJ1-2; D perhaps matches TRBD1 (6 bases). The CDR3 totals 14 residues. Looked up from germline, CDR1 is MDHEN and CDR2 is SYDVKM. Trimming removed 11 bases from V and 0 bases from J, with 16 bases in between. The CDR3 DNA reads as TGTGCCGGGGGCGGGCCCTCAGCTAACTATGGCTACACCTTC. Its translation: CAGGGPSANYGYTF.

The chain combines TRBV5-1 with TRBJ1-3; the D is unclear. The CDR3 extends over 16 amino acids. The germline V and J ends were trimmed by 0 bases and 0 bases, with 10 bases remaining between them. The V gene's germline CDR1 is SGHRS and CDR2 YFSETQ. The CDR3 DNA is TGCGCCAGCAGCTTGGTGACATCGAACTCTGGAAACACCATATATTTT. Its translation is CASSLVTSNSGNTIYF.

CDR3 bases: TGCGCCAGCATTGGACAACCCATCTCCTACGAGCAGTACTTC. Its translation is CASIGQPISYEQYF. The chain combines TRBV10-2 with TRBJ2-7; the D gene is possibly TRBD1 (5 bases). V lost 7 bases and J lost 0, with 13 bases in between. From germline, CDR1 is WSHSY and CDR2 SAAADI. This CDR3 is built from 14 residues.

V usage is TRBV10-2 and J usage is TRBJ1-5; 9 bases agree with TRBD1. The CDR3 contains 15 residues. J was trimmed by 4 bases and V by 3 bases; bases with no gene match: 4. Germline V gene lookup returns CDR1 WSHSY and CDR2 SAAADI. The CDR3 DNA follows: TGCGCCAGCAGTGATAAGACAGGGGGGAATCAGCCCCAGCATTTT. This translates into CASSDKTGGNQPQHF.

The chain employs TRBV21-1 and TRBJ2-1; the table's D call, TRBD1, was not checked against the DNA. TRBV21-1 is labeled a pseudogene. The CDR3 is made up of 19 amino acids. The DNA of the CDR3 is TGTGCCAGCAGCAAAGGACAGGGGAGATGGGGTGGGACCTACAATGAGCAGTTCTTC. The encoded protein is CASSKGQGRWGGTYNEQFF.

V is TRBV28 and J is TRBJ2-1; tentative D call: TRBD2 (7 bases). The V gene lost 5 bases and the J gene lost 6 bases, with 23 bases spanning the gap. Germline V lookup: CDR1 MDHEN, CDR2 SYDVKM. The CDR3 contains 17 residues. The chain's CDR3 is CASSEGGAGVLLNEQFF. CDR3 sequence (DNA): TGTGCCAGCAGTGAAGGGGGGGCGGGAGTCTTACTCAATGAGCAGTTCTTC.

The chain links TRBV4-1 to TRBJ2-5; weak D call: TRBD2 (5 bases). Trimming pared 1 base from V and 3 bases from J, leaving 9 bases between. The CDR3 sequence is 14 residues long. CDR1 MGHRA and CDR2 YSYEKL come from the germline V gene. The CDR3 region has the DNA TGCGCCAGCAGCCAAGTTGGGAGCGAAGAGACCCAGTACTTC. Amino acids: CASSQVGSEETQYF.

The V call is TRBV15, the J call TRBJ2-1; tentatively, D is TRBD1 (6 bases). Trimming stripped 0 bases from V and 4 bases from J, with 13 bases between. This CDR3 region has 16 residues. CDR1 and CDR2 from the germline V gene are LNHNV and YYDKDF (reference sequence). CDR3 nucleotides: TGTGCCACCAGCAGAGAATCCGGGACAAAGTACAATGAGCAGTTCTTC. It is translated as CATSRESGTKYNEQFF.

The chain has TRBV27 and TRBJ2-1; 13 bases fit TRBD2. This CDR3 contains 16 residues. The J segment lost 5 bases and the V segment lost 2 bases, leaving 3 bases of the junction unmatched. In germline, CDR1 is MNHEY, CDR2 SMNVEV (reference sequence). The CDR3, as DNA: TGTGCCAGCAGTTTAACCGGGACTAGCGGGAACAATGAGCAGTTCTTC. Translation: CASSLTGTSGNNEQFF.

CDR3 DNA sequence: TGTGCCAGCAGCGGATCCGGGACAGGGGGCGTATTGGGCACTGAAGCTTTCTTT. As protein: CASSGSGTGGVLGTEAFF. The chain combines TRBV7-8 with TRBJ1-1; 12 bases map to TRBD1. The junction had 14 bases not matched to a gene; V was cut back by 5 bases and J by 4 bases. The CDR3 sequence is 18 residues long. From germline, CDR1 is SGHVS and CDR2 FQNEAQ.

The chain uses TRBV5-1 and TRBJ2-7; D is perhaps TRBD2 (7 bases). Germline V gene sequence: CDR1 SGHRS, CDR2 YFSETQ. V lost 4 bases and J 2 bases, leaving 19 bases between the germline ends. There are 16 residues in the CDR3. The CDR3 coding sequence is TGCGCCAGCAGCCCTGAGGGGGGGACTCAGACCTACGAGCAGTACTTC. Protein: CASSPEGGTQTYEQYF.

The chain carries TRBV19 and TRBJ1-5, with D perhaps matching TRBD1 (6 bases). V was shortened by 6 bases and J by 3 bases, with 12 bases between the two germline ends. Germline assignment: CDR1 LNHDA and CDR2 SQIVND (reference sequence). This CDR3 comprises 14 residues. DNA for the CDR3: TGTGCCAGTAGCACCCGACAGGACAATCAGCCCCAGCATTTT. Its protein is CASSTRQDNQPQHF.

The V and J genes are TRBV6-6 and TRBJ2-5; D remains unclear. The end of the DNA is better explained by TRBJ2-7, so the J call may be wrong. The CDR3 is 14 residues long. Looked up from germline, CDR1 is MNHNY and CDR2 is SVGAGI (reference sequence). CDR3 in amino acids: CASRPSGSVYEQYF. The CDR3 DNA reads TGTGCCAGCAGGCCTTCTGGCAGCGTCTACGAGCAGTACTTC.

The rearrangement joins TRBV5-6 to TRBJ2-3, with 8 bases aligning to TRBD1. Trimming removed 2 bases from V and 3 bases from J; junction bases left unmatched: 5. This CDR3 region has 15 residues. Germline CDR1 reads SGHDT; CDR2 reads YYEEEE. CDR3 DNA: TGTGCCAGCAGCTTCCGACAGGGGCAGACAGATACGCAGTATTTT. Amino acid sequence: CASSFRQGQTDTQYF.